The following is a TCR beta chain sequence with its context. The source of the sample is a study of T cells in lung cancer brain metastases. As for the study in general: Seventeen of the 20 patients had a tobacco use history.

The assay was immunoSEQ multiplex PCR, and TCRdb's table has in-frame clones only and misses some. The sample comprises 3,800 or so clones, roughly nine tenths of which are singletons, and 5.2% rests with the top ten. The germline V gene has CDR1 SGHAT and CDR2 FQDESV (reference sequence). J gave up 2 bases and V 4 bases, and 3 bases lay outside the gene matches. This CDR3 is built from 14 residues. Material: tumor tissue from the primary lung tumor. This rearrangement joins TRBV11-1 to TRBJ2-7; 9 bases are shared with TRBD1. The sequence derives from a woman aged 45-60 years with non-small cell lung cancer. CDR3 region: CASSYGQGPYEQYF. The CDR3 nucleotides are TGTGCCAGCAGCTACGGACAGGGGCCCTACGAGCAGTACTTC. The variable domain in full, completed from reference TRBV11-1 and TRBJ2-7, reads EAEVAQSPRYKITEKSQAVAFWCDPISGHATLYWYRQILGQGPELLVQFQDESVVDDSQLPKDRFSAERLKGVDSTLKIQPAELGDSAMYLCASSYGQGPYEQYFGPGTRLTVT.